Presented here are 26 T cell receptor beta chains from one specimen sequenced in a study of T cells in Graves' hyperthyroidism and ophthalmopathy. Amplification targeted TCR beta CDR3 regions from RNA transcripts. HTBI primers drove first-round RT-PCR of the TCR CDR3. TCRdb redid the calling of the multiplex PCR reads with MiXCR, one entry per CDR3 protein. This sample has approximately 530,000 distinct CDR3 sequences; roughly 17% occur once, and the top ten carry about 18%. Sequenced sample: blood. These receptors originate from a woman younger than 30 with Graves' hyperthyroidism.

This clonotype occurred many times. This chain uses TRBV2 with TRBJ1-4; no firm D call. CDR1 is SNHLY, CDR2 FYNNEI, per germline. The CDR3 has 17 residues. V was clipped by 3 bases and J by 8 bases, with 22 bases between them. As DNA, the CDR3 is TGTGCCAGCAGTGACACCGTCTTGAGGCGGGAGGGAGAAAAACTGTTTTTT. It translates to CASSDTVLRREGEKLFF.

This clonotype was detected once. A clone one base away is much larger, so this may be a read error. V and J are TRBV3-1 and TRBJ2-7; D is perhaps TRBD1 (5 bases). CDR1 and CDR2 from the germline V gene are LGHDT and YNNKEL (reference sequence). This CDR3 spans 16 amino acids. The CDR3 DNA sequence: TGTGCCAGCAGCCGTTTGGAAGGGGCGAGCTCCTGCGAGCAGTACTTC. It codes for CASSRLEGASSCEQYF.

This clonotype was seen ten or more times. The chain is built from TRBV6-1 and TRBJ2-1; TRBD1 agrees at 9 bases. The CDR3 sequence is 16 residues long. Germline CDR1 and CDR2: MNHNS and SASEGT. Trimming cost V 5 bases and J 10 bases; bases outside gene matches: 15. CDR3 sequence reads: CASSSDRRQGGGEQFF. CDR3 bases: TGTGCCAGCAGTTCCGATCGCCGACAGGGGGGGGGCGAGCAGTTCTTC.

J is TRBJ1-2 and V is TRBV20-1; 7 positions agree with TRBD1. V lost 5 bases and J lost 4; bases outside the gene matches: 7. Germline values: CDR1 DFQATT, CDR2 SNEGSKA (reference sequence). The CDR3 has 13 amino acids. The DNA of the CDR3 is TGCAGTGCTCCAAGCAGGGGGACCTATGGCTACACCTTC. This codes for CSAPSRGTYGYTF.

This clonotype was detected ten times or more. V gene TRBV20-1 combines with J gene TRBJ2-7; D is ambiguous. The CDR3 sequence is 12 residues long. Germline CDR1 reads DFQATT; CDR2 reads SNEGSKA (reference sequence). The V gene lost 3 bases and the J gene lost 1 base, with 7 bases spanning the gap. The CDR3 DNA sequence: TGCAGTGCTAGTCCCGCGTCCTACGAGCAGTACTTC. Translation gives CSASPASYEQYF.

The J gene is TRBJ2-7, the V gene TRBV5-1, with 11 bases aligning to TRBD1. The CDR3 sequence is 15 residues long. Per germline, CDR1 SGHRS and CDR2 YFSETQ. Trimming at V came to 4 bases and at J to 3 bases, leaving 6 bases not matched to a gene. The CDR3 DNA sequence: TGCGCCAGCAGCGGGGGGACAGGGGGTTACTACGAGCAGTACTTC. Translated, it gives CASSGGTGGYYEQYF.

The chain joins TRBV13 to TRBJ2-3, with 13 nucleotides matching TRBD2. The CDR3 has 18 amino acids. The ends lost 5 bases at V and 0 bases at J; junction bases unmatched: 8. The germline gives CDR1 PRHDT, CDR2 FYEKMQ (reference sequence). The CDR3 spells CASSNSGLAGESTDTQYF. CDR3 nucleotide sequence: TGTGCCAGCAGCAACTCAGGACTAGCGGGGGAAAGCACAGATACGCAGTATTTT.

Many counts were recorded for this clonotype. J is TRBJ1-2 and V is TRBV30, with D unresolved. Looked up from germline, CDR1 is GTSNPN and CDR2 is SVGIG (reference sequence). V was trimmed by 3 bases and J by 0 bases, leaving 5 bases between them. The CDR3 covers 12 residues. The CDR3 region is CAWRAANYGYTF. In DNA form, the CDR3 reads TGTGCCTGGAGGGCCGCTAACTATGGCTACACCTTC.

The chain carries TRBV6-2 or TRBV6-3 and TRBJ1-5; D remains unclear. CDR3 size: 11 residues. Trimming left V 7 bases short and J 7 bases short, with 8 bases between. Germline-derived CDR1 and CDR2 are MNHEY and SVGEGT. CDR3 protein: CASIRSQPQHF. CDR3 sequence (DNA): TGTGCCAGCATCCGGTCGCAGCCCCAGCATTTT.

CDR3 DNA sequence: TGTGCCAGCAGCTCCGCCTACCGGGACAGTAATTCACCCCTCCACTTT. The encoded protein is CASSSAYRDSNSPLHF. V is TRBV5-4 and J is TRBJ1-6; 7 bases agree with TRBD1. Germline values: CDR1 SGHNT, CDR2 YYREEE (reference sequence). The J segment lost 6 bases and the V segment lost 3 bases, leaving 9 bases of the junction unmatched. CDR3 size: 16 residues. Filled out from reference TRBV5-4 and TRBJ1-6, the complete variable domain reads ETGVTQSPTHLIKTRGQQVTLRCSSQSGHNTVSWYQQALGQGPQFIFQYYREEENGRGNFPPRFSGLQFPNYSSELNVNALELDDSALYLCASSSAYRDSNSPLHFGNGTRLTVT.

The chain has TRBV4-2 and TRBJ2-3, with 9 bases aligning to TRBD2. The CDR3 runs 16 residues. Losses at the gene ends were 4 bases for V and 3 bases for J; bases not matched to a gene: 8. Germline assignment: CDR1 LGHNA and CDR2 YNFKEQ. The CDR3 DNA sequence: TGTGCCAGCAGCCCGGACGGGGCGGGAGGGACAGATACGCAGTATTTT. It yields the protein CASSPDGAGGTDTQYF.

This chain links TRBV7-2 with TRBJ2-7, with D perhaps TRBD2 (5 bases). V lost 5 bases, J lost 5 bases, and 13 bases lay in between. CDR3 size: 13 residues. Germline V gene sequence: CDR1 SGHTA, CDR2 FQGNSA. CDR3 DNA sequence: TGTGCCAGCAGCCGGGAATTGTTGGACGAGCAGTACTTC. It yields the protein CASSRELLDEQYF.

This clonotype has ten or more counts. The gene calls are TRBV4-2 and TRBJ1-2, with 10 bases identical to TRBD1. The junction had 2 bases not matched to a gene; V was cut back by 0 bases and J by 4 bases. Germline values: CDR1 LGHNA, CDR2 YNFKEQ. The CDR3 loop spans 15 amino acids. Written as DNA, the CDR3 is TGTGCCAGCAGCCAAGAGGGGACAGGGGTCTATGGCTACACCTTC. Amino acid sequence: CASSQEGTGVYGYTF.

This clonotype has a handful of counts. The V call is TRBV15, the J call TRBJ2-1; D unresolved. The CDR3 totals 13 residues. Per germline, CDR1 LNHNV and CDR2 YYDKDF (reference sequence). V lost 4 bases, J lost 7 bases, and 11 bases lay in between. The CDR3 DNA is TGTGCCACCAGCACGTTCCTCGGGAATGAGCAGTTCTTC. Its protein is CATSTFLGNEQFF.

This clonotype has a count of ten or more. V is TRBV7-2 and J is TRBJ2-5; perhaps D is TRBD1 or TRBD2 (5 bases each). Trimming removed 5 bases from V and 5 bases from J, with 12 bases in between. The CDR3 is made up of 13 amino acids. The germline V gene encodes CDR1 SGHTA and CDR2 FQGNSA. CDR3 loop: CASSLGPGETQYF. CDR3 bases: TGTGCCAGCAGCCTGGGACCTGGGGAGACCCAGTACTTC.

This clonotype has a handful of counts. The chain joins TRBV7-2 to TRBJ2-1; D may be TRBD1 or TRBD2 (5 bases each). The germline gives CDR1 SGHTA, CDR2 FQGNSA. There are 14 residues in the CDR3. The ends were cut back, 2 bases at V and 6 bases at J, with 11 bases in the middle. For the CDR3, the DNA is TGTGCCAGCAGCTTAATGGGACGCGGCAATGAGCAGTTCTTC. Protein product: CASSLMGRGNEQFF. The variable domain in full, with the rest retrieved from reference TRBV7-2 and TRBJ2-1, is GAGVSQSPSNKVTEKGKDVELRCDPISGHTALYWYRQSLGQGLEFLIYFQGNSAPDKSGLPSDRFSAERTGGSVSTLTIQRTQQEDSAVYLCASSLMGRGNEQFFGPGTRLTVL.

This clonotype was picked up many times. The chain links TRBV6-1 to TRBJ1-1; possible D gene TRBD1, 5 bases. Germline V lookup: CDR1 MNHNS, CDR2 SASEGT. Trimming took 6 bases from V and 3 from J, leaving 11 bases between them. This CDR3 is built from 13 residues. CDR3 sequence reads: CASRRGIDTEAFF. The CDR3 nucleotides read TGTGCCAGCAGAAGGGGTATCGACACTGAAGCTTTCTTT.

V is TRBV29-1 and J is TRBJ2-5; 10 bases are a match to TRBD1. The trim removed 4 bases at V and 1 base at J, leaving 9 bases unmatched. The CDR3 is 16 residues long. CDR1 is SQVTM and CDR2 is ANQGSEA in the germline V gene. The CDR3 loop reads CSVGGLRDRGQETQYF. Here the CDR3 DNA reads TGCAGCGTTGGCGGGTTGAGGGACAGGGGCCAAGAGACCCAGTACTTC.

The chain links TRBV12-3 or TRBV12-4 to TRBJ1-2; the D is unclear. The V end was cut by 7 bases, the J end by 8 bases, with 23 bases between. CDR3 length: 15 amino acids. CDR3 DNA: TGTGCCAGCACCTTGGGCAGCCGGGCCCCGAGGGGCTACACCTTC. This gives the protein CASTLGSRAPRGYTF.

In nucleotides, the CDR3 is TGTGCCAGCCAAAGTGGCGGGAGCGGACATGAGCAGTTCTTC. Its translation is CASQSGGSGHEQFF. This chain connects TRBV6-2 or TRBV6-3 to TRBJ2-1, with 7 bases fitting TRBD2. The length of the CDR3 is 14 residues. V shed 8 bases, J shed 8 bases, and the junction held 12 bases outside the gene matches. The germline CDR1 and CDR2 sequences are MNHEY and SVGEGT.

Only a few counts were recorded for this clonotype. The V call is TRBV28, the J call TRBJ2-6; TRBD2 is a possible D gene (6 bases). Germline loops: CDR1 MDHEN, CDR2 SYDVKM. Trimming cost V 4 bases and J 0 bases, with 7 bases left between them. The CDR3 has 15 residues. The CDR3 DNA follows: TGTGCCAGCAGTTACGGGAGCTCTGGGGCCAACGTCCTGACTTTC. This gives the protein CASSYGSSGANVLTF.

Regarding this clonotype: This may come from a read error, since a much larger clone is one base off. The rearrangement uses TRBV20-1 and TRBJ2-7, with D tentatively TRBD2 (5 bases). The V gene's germline CDR1 is DFQATT and CDR2 SNEGSKA (reference sequence). CDR3 size: 12 residues. Here the CDR3 DNA reads TGCAGTGCTAGGCCGGACTCCTACGAGCAGTGCTTC. Translation: CSARPDSYEQCF.

The chain recombines TRBV20-1 with TRBJ2-7; 8 positions agree with TRBD2. Germline V gene data show CDR1 as DFQATT and CDR2 as SNEGSKA (reference sequence). This CDR3 region has 15 residues. V shed 6 bases and J 2 bases; nucleotides not matched to a gene: 12. CDR3 DNA: TGCAGTGCCTCCGCAAGCGGGAGCGGTCCCTACGAGCAGTACTTC. Protein sequence: CSASASGSGPYEQYF.

The chain links TRBV12-3 or TRBV12-4 to TRBJ2-4, with D possibly matching TRBD2 (5 bases). Trimming removed 1 base at V and 4 bases at J, with 11 bases between. The CDR3 covers 15 residues. The CDR3 sequence: CASSLVDPGKNIQYF. CDR3 coding DNA: TGTGCCAGCAGTTTAGTAGATCCGGGGAAAAACATTCAGTACTTC.

The V call is TRBV4-1, the J call TRBJ2-1; 7 bases fit TRBD1. Trimming cost V 5 bases and J 3 bases; bases outside gene matches: 7. The CDR3 runs 15 residues. Germline V lookup: CDR1 MGHRA, CDR2 YSYEKL. The CDR3 nucleotides are TGCGCCAGCAGCTCCGGGACAGTCGTCTACAATGAGCAGTTCTTC. Translating gives CASSSGTVVYNEQFF.

This clonotype was detected a few times. J is TRBJ2-2 and V is TRBV12-3 or TRBV12-4, with 8 bases identical to TRBD1. V shed 5 bases, J shed 4 bases, and the junction held 9 bases outside the gene matches. The CDR3 is 16 residues long. The CDR3 DNA reads as TGTGCCAGCAGTCGGGGACAGGCTCGTGGCACCGGGGAGCTGTTTTTT. Translating it yields CASSRGQARGTGELFF.